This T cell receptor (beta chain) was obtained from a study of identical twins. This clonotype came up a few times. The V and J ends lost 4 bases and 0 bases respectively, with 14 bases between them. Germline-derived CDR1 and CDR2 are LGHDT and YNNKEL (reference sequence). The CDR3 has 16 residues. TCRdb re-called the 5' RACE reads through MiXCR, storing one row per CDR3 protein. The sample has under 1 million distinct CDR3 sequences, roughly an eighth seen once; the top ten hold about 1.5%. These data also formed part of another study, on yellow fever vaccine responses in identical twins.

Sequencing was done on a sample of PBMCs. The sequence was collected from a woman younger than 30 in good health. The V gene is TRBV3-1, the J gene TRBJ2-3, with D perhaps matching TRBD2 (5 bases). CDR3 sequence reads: CASSPEGVMSTDTQYF. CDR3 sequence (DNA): TGTGCCAGCAGCCCAGAGGGCGTGATGAGCACAGATACGCAGTATTTT.